The T cell receptor beta chain described here comes from a study of shared clonotypes between healthy human individuals. Study-level findings and limits: Having only a few donors restricted how much genetic and exposure-history diversity was captured.

The V gene lost 0 bases and the J gene lost 2 bases, with 11 bases spanning the gap. CDR3 length: 15 residues. CDR1 is KGHSH, CDR2 LQKENI, per germline. In regard to this clone: Its specificity is unknown.

The assay was immunoSEQ multiplex PCR, and TCRdb's table has in-frame clones only and misses some. The sample holds about 2.1 million clones, 90% to 95% seen once. Naive CD8 cells comprised CD45RO-negative, CCR7-positively selected cells, excluding terminally differentiated effector memory CD45RA+ cells. The sequencing input was naive CD8+ T cells from PBMCs. The chain combines TRBV18 with TRBJ2-7; TRBD2 is a possible D gene (6 bases). This TCR came from a man between 18 and 35 years old in good health. Some clones in this sample may be carry-over from other donors' samples. CDR3 nucleotide sequence: TGTGCCAGCTCACCACCGGGGGGTCTAACCTACGAGCAGTACTTC. It encodes CASSPPGGLTYEQYF.